This T cell receptor (beta chain) was recorded in a study of cytomegalovirus exposure and HLA in healthy donors. Study-wide points: A few chains linked to CMV were shown in vitro to be specific for CMV antigens. Highly shared sequence variants in one cluster were likely a sequencing artifact. It was shown in a later analysis that HLA-associated TCR beta chains were more clonally expanded than other, equally common chains.

V was clipped by 1 base and J by 4 bases, with 13 bases between them. Germline assignment: CDR1 SNHLY and CDR2 FYNNEI. The CDR3 is 15 amino acids. With 60 Vbeta and 13 Jbeta primers, the PCR was carried out. Authors' analysis steps: Later, tens of millions of unique TCR beta chains were counted in an analysis, and approximately 10 million of them were shared. Profiled with immunoSEQ multiplex PCR; TCRdb holds only in-frame clones, not every one. V and J calls and clone size are as listed in that table; D and trimming were resolved from the DNA. The listing records 45,000 to 60,000 clones. Of note for this clone: The antigen is undetermined.

This clonotype originated in a male donor in good health and CMV-seronegative. Sequencing input: PBMCs. V and J are TRBV2 and TRBJ1-2; a weak D match, TRBD1 (6 bases). The chain's CDR3 is CASSEDNRAGYGYTF. For the CDR3, the DNA is TGTGCCAGCAGTGAAGACAACAGGGCCGGCTATGGCTACACCTTC.